This T cell receptor beta chain was retrieved from a study of T cell responses to AZD1222 COVID-19 vaccine. Produced via immunoSEQ multiplex PCR; TCRdb's table is partial and in-frame only. The table shows around 190,000 clones, with approximately 90% occurring only once. This clone has a single count. Its antigen is as yet unknown. The CDR3 runs to 17 residues. Germline lookup yields CDR1 SGHAT and CDR2 FQNNGV. Trimming shortened V by 5 bases and J by 0 bases, and 14 bases separated the two germline ends. Study-wide results and limits: Nearly half of spike-specific TCRs reportedly target variant regions that are unmutated in the B.1.351 and B.1.1.7 variants. When two AZD1222 doses had been given, Spike-specific TCR breadth and depth rose. With dominance at 160-218 and 743-854, vaccine-associated CD4 TCRs spanned spike. Clonal diversity was possibly underestimated, and the donors were mostly white British, with more females.

This chain connects TRBV11-2 to TRBJ2-6, with a possible D match to TRBD1 (5 bases). The input for sequencing was peripheral blood, taken 28 days after the second AZD1222 dose. The source of this sequence is an adult who received the AZD1222 COVID-19 vaccine. CDR3 sequence reads: CASSKHKGNSGANVLTF. DNA for the CDR3: TGTGCCAGCAGCAAGCATAAGGGGAACTCTGGGGCCAACGTCCTGACTTTC.